The clone carrying this TCR beta chain was counted many times. This specimen comes from a study of T-cell reconstitution after alpha-beta-depleted transplantation in children. Unique molecular identifiers were used in preparing the TCRbeta library. In TCRdb, the PCR reads were re-called with MiXCR into one record per CDR3 protein. Among hundreds of thousands of distinct CDR3 sequences, about an eighth were seen once, and the ten largest hold 0.79%. The clonotype originates from a girl aged 2 to 10 with congenital amegakaryocytic thrombocytopenia, due to receive a stem cell transplant. The specimen comprised PBMCs, sampled before TCRalphabeta/CD19-depleted stem cell transplant.

CDR3 sequence reads: CASSTDGYTGELFF. CDR3 sequence (DNA): TGCGCCAGCAGCACCGACGGTTACACCGGGGAGCTGTTTTTT. The V gene is TRBV5-1, the J gene TRBJ2-2; D ambiguous. Germline CDR1 SGHRS, CDR2 YFSETQ. V lost 4 bases to trimming and J lost 3 bases, with 10 bases between them. This CDR3 has 14 residues.